Below, 27 T cell receptor beta chains from the same sample are listed, as sequenced in a study of T cells after posttransplantation cyclophosphamide. Assay: immunoSEQ multiplex PCR; the TCRdb copy retains only in-frame clones and omits some. Singletons are absent from the sample, which has under 50,000 clones. Sequenced: PBMCs. These TCRs come from a woman aged 45-59 years in good health and a related stem cell transplant donor.

This clone occurred many times. The chain has TRBV7-9 and TRBJ2-2; D is perhaps TRBD2 (5 bases). V lost 2 bases and J 1 base, leaving 11 bases between the germline ends. Germline V gene sequence: CDR1 SEHNR, CDR2 FQNEAQ (reference sequence). This CDR3 comprises 16 residues. CDR3 sequence reads: CASSLILRGNTGELFF. DNA for the CDR3: TGTGCCAGCAGCTTAATACTCCGGGGGAACACCGGGGAGCTGTTTTTT.

This clone was seen ten or more times. This CDR3 is CSVEDPGQGFGYTF. CDR3 DNA sequence: TGCAGCGTTGAAGATCCCGGACAGGGGTTTGGCTACACCTTC. V is TRBV29-1 and J is TRBJ1-2; 9 nucleotides align to TRBD1. This CDR3 spans 14 amino acids. Germline CDR1 SQVTM, CDR2 ANQGSEA. V was clipped by 0 bases and J by 7 bases; unmatched bases: 6.

This clone was seen many times. This chain connects TRBV29-1 to TRBJ1-1; tentative D call: TRBD1 (5 bases). Germline V lookup: CDR1 SQVTM, CDR2 ANQGSEA. Between the trimmed V and J ends, which lost 4 bases and 5 bases, there was a span of 14 bases. This CDR3 contains 13 residues. The CDR3 DNA is TGCAGCGTTGCCCCAGGGCGGGGAACTGAAGCTTTCTTT. Its translation: CSVAPGRGTEAFF.

This clone was detected many times. The CDR3 here is CASSLVRAGGPYEQYF. CDR3 coding DNA: TGTGCCAGCAGTTTAGTCCGGGCAGGGGGCCCCTACGAGCAGTACTTC. The V call is TRBV27, the J call TRBJ2-7, with TRBD1 matching over 8 bases. Germline values: CDR1 MNHEY, CDR2 SMNVEV (reference sequence). The J segment lost 2 bases and the V segment lost 2 bases, leaving 8 bases of the junction unmatched. This CDR3 is built from 16 residues.

At least ten counts were recorded for this clone. The chain is built from TRBV6-6 and TRBJ1-1; D is unclear. V was trimmed by 5 bases and J by 11 bases, leaving 18 bases between them. Per the germline V gene, CDR1 is MNHNY and CDR2 is SVGAGI (reference sequence). This CDR3 region has 13 residues. The CDR3 bases are TGTGCCAGCAGTAGCCGTTCGGAGGGTCGGGCTTTCTTT. This sequence encodes CASSSRSEGRAFF.

This clone came up many times. This rearrangement joins TRBV21-1 to TRBJ1-1; TRBD1 was called by the table and not checked on the DNA. TRBV21-1 is tagged as a pseudogene. The CDR3 has 18 amino acids. The DNA for the CDR3 is TGTGCCAGCAGCAAAAAAGCCCGAGGCAGGGGTTGGAACACTGAAGCTTTCTTT. Protein product: CASSKKARGRGWNTEAFF.

This clone was observed many times. The rearrangement joins TRBV2 to TRBJ1-3, with 7 bases lining up with TRBD1. The length of the CDR3 is 17 residues. Germline values: CDR1 SNHLY, CDR2 FYNNEI. The J segment lost 0 bases and the V segment lost 3 bases, leaving 8 bases of the junction unmatched. CDR3 amino acids: CASSDFRDRLSGNTIYF. The CDR3 bases are TGTGCCAGCAGTGATTTCAGGGACAGACTCTCTGGAAACACCATATATTTT.

This clone was seen at least ten times. The chain recombines TRBV7-2 with TRBJ2-1; D possibly corresponds to TRBD2 (5 bases). V lost 4 bases to trimming and J lost 0 bases, with 19 bases between them. Germline CDR1 SGHTA, CDR2 FQGNSA. The CDR3 length is 18 residues. CDR3 bases: TGTGCCAGCAGCTACCCCAAGGAACCGGGGAGCTCCTACAATGAGCAGTTCTTC. Protein sequence: CASSYPKEPGSSYNEQFF.

This clone was seen at least ten times. The chain combines TRBV28 with TRBJ1-2, with 9 positions matching TRBD1. Germline CDR1 MDHEN, CDR2 SYDVKM. Trimming took 5 bases from V and 8 from J; bases not matched to a gene: 9. This CDR3 contains 14 residues. DNA for the CDR3: TGTGCCAGCAGTAGGACCGGACAGGGGAAGGGCTACACCTTC. It encodes CASSRTGQGKGYTF.

This clone occurred many times. The rearrangement uses TRBV4-3 and TRBJ2-7; D may be TRBD2 (5 bases). The CDR3 length is 17 residues. The V gene's germline CDR1 is LGHNA and CDR2 YSLEER. Written as DNA, the CDR3 is TGCTATCGAAAGGCTGACTACTACTCCTACGGAAACTACGAGCAGTACTTC. This codes for CYRKADYYSYGNYEQYF.

This clone was recorded many times. The V gene is TRBV27, the J gene TRBJ1-4, with D possibly TRBD1 on 6 matching bases. The CDR3 is 15 residues long. V lost 2 bases and J lost 8, with 15 bases in between. Germline CDR1 reads MNHEY; CDR2 reads SMNVEV (reference sequence). CDR3 loop: CASSLIGLQGEKLFF. The CDR3 DNA is TGTGCCAGCAGTTTAATAGGATTGCAGGGGGAAAAACTGTTTTTT. Variable domain in full (rest from reference TRBV27 and TRBJ1-4): EAQVTQNPRYLITVTGKKLTVTCSQNMNHEYMSWYRQDPGLGLRQIYYSMNVEVTDKGDVPEGYKVSRKEKRNFPLILESPSPNQTSLYFCASSLIGLQGEKLFFGSGTQLSVL.

As DNA, the CDR3 is TGTGCCAGCAGGGGGCTCCTTTTCGATGAGCAGTTCTTC. Translated, it gives CASRGLLFDEQFF. V usage is TRBV27 and J usage is TRBJ2-1; a possible D gene is TRBD1 (5 bases). This CDR3 has 13 amino acids. Germline CDR1 MNHEY, CDR2 SMNVEV (reference sequence). Between the trimmed V and J ends, which lost 6 bases and 8 bases, there was a span of 14 bases.

This clone was seen many times. The rearrangement joins TRBV11-2 to TRBJ1-3; 11 positions match TRBD1. Germline V gene data show CDR1 as SGHAT and CDR2 as FQNNGV. The CDR3 runs to 16 residues. The J segment lost 0 bases and the V segment lost 5 bases, leaving 3 bases of the junction unmatched. Here the CDR3 reads CASSTGQGGSGNTIYF. CDR3 DNA: TGTGCCAGCAGCACGGGACAGGGGGGCTCTGGAAACACCATATATTTT.

This clone was counted ten times or more. This chain connects TRBV27 to TRBJ2-7; TRBD1 agrees at 9 bases. CDR1 and CDR2 from the germline V gene are MNHEY and SMNVEV (reference sequence). The CDR3 contains 14 residues. After removal of 7 bases from V and 2 bases from J, the junction contained 6 bases not matched to a gene. The chain's CDR3 is CASMGDRVAYEQYF. The DNA for the CDR3 is TGTGCCAGCATGGGGGACAGGGTAGCCTACGAGCAGTACTTC.

This clone was seen at least ten times. The V gene is TRBV2, the J gene TRBJ1-1; possible D gene TRBD1, 5 bases. The CDR3 sequence is 13 residues long. Per the germline V gene, CDR1 is SNHLY and CDR2 is FYNNEI. V lost 7 bases and J 4 bases, leaving 13 bases between the germline ends. CDR3 sequence (DNA): TGTGCCAGCATGGAGGGGACGGCCACTGAAGCTTTCTTT. It is translated as CASMEGTATEAFF. Supplemented by reference TRBV2 and TRBJ1-1, the full variable domain reads EPEVTQTPSHQVTQMGQEVILRCVPISNHLYFYWYRQILGQKVEFLVSFYNNEISEKSEIFDDQFSVERPDGSNFTLKIRSTKLEDSAMYFCASMEGTATEAFFGQGTRLTVV.

This clone was observed many times. V usage is TRBV6-5 and J usage is TRBJ1-1, with 7 bases fitting TRBD1. The CDR3 runs 15 residues. CDR1 MNHEY and CDR2 SVGAGI come from the germline V gene. With 0 bases clipped from V and 4 bases from J, the junction kept 5 bases outside the gene matches. The CDR3 coding sequence is TGTGCCAGCAGTTACTCCTTTGCAGGGGGCACTGAAGCTTTCTTT. Protein sequence: CASSYSFAGGTEAFF.

This clone was counted ten times or more. The rearrangement links TRBV6-4 to TRBJ2-7; no clear D gene. V lost 9 bases, J lost 7 bases, and 19 bases lay in between. Germline values: CDR1 MRHNA, CDR2 SNTAGT. This CDR3 spans 13 amino acids. The CDR3 coding sequence is TGTGCCAGTCGCCAATTGGGCTGGATAGAGCAGTACTTC. It yields the protein CASRQLGWIEQYF.

The chain links TRBV6-1 to TRBJ1-2; TRBD1 matches 10 bases. J lost 6 bases, V lost 5 bases, and 9 bases had no gene match. The CDR3 has 15 residues. CDR1 and CDR2 from the germline V gene are MNHNS and SASEGT. In nucleotides, the CDR3 is TGTGCCAGCAGTCTTTATTCCGGGACAGGGGATGGCTACACCTTC. Protein sequence: CASSLYSGTGDGYTF.

This clone was recorded many times. The chain couples TRBV2 to TRBJ1-3, with D perhaps matching TRBD1 (5 bases). V lost 7 bases and J lost 3, with 10 bases in between. The CDR3 has 13 residues. Germline lookup yields CDR1 SNHLY and CDR2 FYNNEI. The CDR3 DNA reads TGTGCCAGCATGCTAGACAGTGGAAACACCATATATTTT. Encoded protein: CASMLDSGNTIYF.

The J gene is TRBJ2-3, the V gene TRBV11-2, with TRBD2 matching over 10 bases. This CDR3 contains 16 residues. V trimming: 4 bases; J trimming: 0 bases; junction bases outside the gene matches: 4. The germline V gene encodes CDR1 SGHAT and CDR2 FQNNGV. The CDR3 here is CASSSTSGVSTDTQYF. The CDR3, as DNA: TGTGCCAGCAGCTCAACTAGCGGGGTTAGCACAGATACGCAGTATTTT.

This clone appeared many times. The rearrangement uses TRBV11-3 and TRBJ1-1; tentatively, D is TRBD1 (6 bases). The CDR3 extends over 15 amino acids. From germline, CDR1 is SGHNT and CDR2 YENEEA. Trimming removed 3 bases from V and 0 bases from J, with 11 bases in between. CDR3 sequence (DNA): TGTGCCAGCAGCTTTGACAGGTCTATGAACACTGAAGCTTTCTTT. The encoded protein is CASSFDRSMNTEAFF.

This clone was recorded many times. The chain couples TRBV12-5 to TRBJ1-3; no reliable D call. This CDR3 contains 13 residues. Germline V gene lookup returns CDR1 LGHNT and CDR2 FRNRAP. Trimming left V 7 bases short and J 2 bases short, with 9 bases between. The CDR3 bases are TGTGCTAGTGCCGTCGGGACTGGAAACACCATATATTTT. It yields the protein CASAVGTGNTIYF.

This clone was detected many times. The chain recombines TRBV7-2 with TRBJ1-1; a weak D match, TRBD1 (6 bases). CDR3 length: 14 amino acids. V lost 5 bases, J lost 0 bases, and 10 bases lay in between. The germline V gene has CDR1 SGHTA and CDR2 FQGNSA. CDR3 DNA sequence: TGTGCCAGCAGCCGTGGACAGATGAACACTGAAGCTTTCTTT. Its protein product is CASSRGQMNTEAFF.

The chain carries TRBV28 and TRBJ2-5, with 11 positions matching TRBD2. The CDR3 covers 15 residues. Unmatched junction bases numbered 7, after V lost 6 bases and J lost 4 bases. CDR1 MDHEN and CDR2 SYDVKM come from the germline V gene. As DNA, the CDR3 is TGTGCCAGCAGCTCTAGCGGGGGGCCAGTAGAGACCCAGTACTTC. Residues: CASSSSGGPVETQYF.

This clone was seen many times. The V and J genes are TRBV19 and TRBJ1-6; D not resolved. The germline V gene has CDR1 LNHDA and CDR2 SQIVND (reference sequence). Trimming pared 3 bases from V and 4 bases from J, leaving 4 bases between. This CDR3 region has 13 residues. This CDR3 is CASSILYNSPLHF. In DNA, the CDR3 is TGTGCCAGTAGTATTTTATATAATTCACCCCTCCACTTT.

In this sample, this clone turned up many times. The V call is TRBV10-3, the J call TRBJ1-3; D unresolved. The germline gives CDR1 ENHRY, CDR2 SYGVKD. This CDR3 is built from 14 residues. Trimming pared 5 bases from V and 0 bases from J, leaving 8 bases between. The CDR3 reads CAISSDNSGNTIYF. CDR3 in DNA: TGTGCCATCAGTTCCGACAACTCTGGAAACACCATATATTTT.

This clone was detected ten times or more. The rearrangement uses TRBV19 and TRBJ1-1; the D is unclear. Germline-derived CDR1 and CDR2 are LNHDA and SQIVND (reference sequence). V gave up 7 bases and J gave up 1 base, with 7 bases separating them. The CDR3 spans 12 residues. The CDR3 region is CASNGGNTEAFF. The DNA for the CDR3 is TGTGCCAGTAACGGAGGGAACACTGAAGCTTTCTTT.